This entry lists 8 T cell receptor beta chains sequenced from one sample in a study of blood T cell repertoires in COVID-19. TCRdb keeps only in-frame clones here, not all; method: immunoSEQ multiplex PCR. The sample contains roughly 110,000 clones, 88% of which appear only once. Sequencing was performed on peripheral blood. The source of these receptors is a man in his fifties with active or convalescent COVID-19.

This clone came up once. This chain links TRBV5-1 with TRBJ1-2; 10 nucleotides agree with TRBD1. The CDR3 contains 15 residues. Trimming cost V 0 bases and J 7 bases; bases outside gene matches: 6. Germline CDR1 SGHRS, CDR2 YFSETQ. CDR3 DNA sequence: TGCGCCAGCAGCTTGGATGGACAGGGGGAGGGTGGCTACACCTTC. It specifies CASSLDGQGEGGYTF.

The CDR3 region has the DNA TGTGCCAGCAGCTTTGGAGGGCTTGGCAATCAGCCCCAGCATTTT. As protein: CASSFGGLGNQPQHF. The rearrangement joins TRBV5-6 to TRBJ1-5; D not certain. V lost 2 bases and J lost 2, with 11 bases in between. Germline V gene data show CDR1 as SGHDT and CDR2 as YYEEEE. This CDR3 is 15 amino acids long.

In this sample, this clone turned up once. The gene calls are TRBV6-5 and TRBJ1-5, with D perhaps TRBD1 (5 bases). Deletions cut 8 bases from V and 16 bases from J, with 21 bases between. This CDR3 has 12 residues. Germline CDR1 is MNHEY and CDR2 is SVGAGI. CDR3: CASCGTTLTYHF. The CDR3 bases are TGTGCCAGCTGCGGGACGACTTTAACCTACCATTTT.

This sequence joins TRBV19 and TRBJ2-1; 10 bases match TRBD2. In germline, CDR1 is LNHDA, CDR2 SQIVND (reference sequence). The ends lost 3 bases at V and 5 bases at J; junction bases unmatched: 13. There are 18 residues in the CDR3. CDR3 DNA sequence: TGTGCCAGTAGTATTAGCGGGAGGATTAAGAGCGAGAACAATGAGCAGTTCTTC. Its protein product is CASSISGRIKSENNEQFF.

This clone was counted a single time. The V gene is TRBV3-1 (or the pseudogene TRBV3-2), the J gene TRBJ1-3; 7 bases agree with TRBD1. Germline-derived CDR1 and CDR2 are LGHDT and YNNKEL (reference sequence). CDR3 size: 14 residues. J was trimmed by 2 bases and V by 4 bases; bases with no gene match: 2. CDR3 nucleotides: TGTGCCAGCAGCCCCCAGGGGGCTGGAAACACCATATATTTT. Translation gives CASSPQGAGNTIYF.

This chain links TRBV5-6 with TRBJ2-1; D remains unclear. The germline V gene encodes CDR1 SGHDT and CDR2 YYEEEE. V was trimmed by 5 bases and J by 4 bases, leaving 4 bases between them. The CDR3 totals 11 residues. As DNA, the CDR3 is TGTGCCAGCAGAGCTTACAATGAGCAGTTCTTC. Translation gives CASRAYNEQFF.

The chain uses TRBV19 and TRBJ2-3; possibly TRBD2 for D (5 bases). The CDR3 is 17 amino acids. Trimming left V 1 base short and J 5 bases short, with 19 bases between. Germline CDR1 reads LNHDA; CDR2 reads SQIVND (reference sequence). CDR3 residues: CASSIGGRASPGDTQYF. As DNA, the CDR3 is TGTGCCAGTAGTATAGGAGGGAGAGCATCGCCGGGAGATACGCAGTATTTT.

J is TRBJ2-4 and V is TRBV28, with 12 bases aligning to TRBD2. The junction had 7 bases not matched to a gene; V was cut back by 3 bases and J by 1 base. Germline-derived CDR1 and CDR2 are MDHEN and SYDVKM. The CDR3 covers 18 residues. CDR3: CASSFERLAGGAKNIQYF. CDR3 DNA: TGTGCCAGCAGTTTTGAGAGGCTAGCGGGAGGGGCCAAAAACATTCAGTACTTC.